This record covers a single T cell receptor beta chain. This entry is derived from a study of T cell changes during pregnancy in multiple sclerosis. Germline V gives CDR1 SNHLY, CDR2 FYNNEI. The junction had 12 bases not matched to a gene; V was cut back by 10 bases and J by 1 base. CDR3 length equals 15 residues. Repertoires were generated with immunoSEQ multiplex PCR, while TCRdb's copy carries only in-frame clones and drops some. This sample yields 88,000 or so clones, of which roughly nine tenths are seen a single time; 2.6% belongs to the top ten. The V and J genes are TRBV2 and TRBJ2-7; 8 nucleotides agree with TRBD2. The receptor's source is a female donor with multiple sclerosis, enrolled in a pregnancy study. The sequencing used peripheral blood, collected before pregnancy. CDR3: CAIIKASGSSYEQYF. Here the CDR3 DNA reads TGTGCCATTATCAAGGCTAGCGGGTCTTCCTACGAGCAGTACTTC.